The clone carrying this T cell receptor (beta chain) was detected only a few times. CDR1 PRHDT and CDR2 FYEKMQ come from the germline V gene (reference sequence). The CDR3 is 15 residues long. V was cut by 5 bases and J by 2 bases, with 16 bases left in between. The entry originates in a study of beta chain features in type 1 diabetes. Expressed TCRB transcripts were sequenced because the isolated RNA had all been reverse transcribed beforehand. Sequencing was performed with immunoSEQ multiplex PCR; in TCRdb, only in-frame clones are kept and a portion is missing. This sample carries around 450,000 clones, around 10% of them seen once, and the ten largest clones take 0.035% to 0.05%.

The gene calls are TRBV13 and TRBJ2-7; D assignment may be TRBD1 or TRBD2 (5 bases each). The source of this sequence is a young woman in good health. Sequenced material: naive CD4+ T cells from blood. CDR3 protein: CASSRQRARAYEQYF. CDR3 nucleotides: TGTGCCAGCAGCCGCCAGAGGGCCAGGGCCTACGAGCAGTACTTC.